Following are 20 T cell receptor beta chains from one sample sequenced in a study of early T cells in non-severe SARS-CoV-2 infection (dated by TCRdb to the early 2020s). The library relied on 5' RACE. The sample was run on a NextSeq 500. TCRdb itself trimmed the public reads at Q25 with fastp, ran MiXCR and retained productive beta chains. Here each entry gathers all rows of one CDR3 protein and keeps the most common genes and DNA. The sample data list 95,000 to 110,000 distinct CDR3 sequences, and around 10% of these were observed just once. The ten largest clones represent 7.6% of the sample. The sequenced sample consisted of whole blood. The receptors stem from an adult who was a healthcare worker with PCR-confirmed SARS-CoV-2 infection or an uninfected control (not recorded which).

The chain links TRBV3-1 to TRBJ2-2; no reliable D call. In germline, CDR1 is LGHDT, CDR2 YNNKEL (reference sequence). The CDR3 runs 17 residues. The V end was cut by 0 bases, the J end by 3 bases, with 14 bases between. DNA for the CDR3: TGTGCCAGCAGCCAAGATTCCCCCCCTGGGGACACCGGGGAGCTGTTTTTT. As protein: CASSQDSPPGDTGELFF. Looking up the rest from reference TRBV3-1 and TRBJ2-2 gives the full variable domain: DTAVSQTPKYLVTQMGNDKSIKCEQNLGHDTMYWYKQDSKKFLKIMFSYNNKELIINETVPNRFSPKSPDKAHLNLHINSLELGDSAVYFCASSQDSPPGDTGELFFGEGSRLTVL.

Ten or more counts support this clonotype. The V and J genes are TRBV5-4 and TRBJ1-2; TRBD1 aligns across 9 bases. The CDR3 length is 14 residues. CDR1 is SGHNT and CDR2 is YYREEE in the germline V gene (reference sequence). With V trimmed by 5 bases and J by 6 bases, 8 bases remained unmatched. In nucleotides, the CDR3 is TGTGCCAGCAGTGAGGGACAGGGTTGGAATGGCTACACCTTC. Translating it yields CASSEGQGWNGYTF. Full variable domain (missing parts from reference TRBV5-4 and TRBJ1-2): ETGVTQSPTHLIKTRGQQVTLRCSSQSGHNTVSWYQQALGQGPQFIFQYYREEENGRGNFPPRFSGLQFPNYSSELNVNALELDDSALYLCASSEGQGWNGYTFGSGTRLTVV.

This clonotype was counted only a few times. The CDR3 loop is CAGPRGTYNEQFF. CDR3 sequence (DNA): TGTGCCGGGCCCAGAGGAACCTACAATGAGCAGTTCTTC. V gene TRBV9 combines with J gene TRBJ2-1; no clear D. This CDR3 has 13 residues. Trimming left V 10 bases short and J 2 bases short, with 13 bases between. Per germline, CDR1 SGDLS and CDR2 YYNGEE.

This clonotype was observed a handful of times. The chain links TRBV7-2 to TRBJ2-7; maybe TRBD2 (5 bases). Trimming shortened V by 5 bases and J by 7 bases, and 21 bases separated the two germline ends. CDR3 size: 15 residues. Germline loops: CDR1 SGHTA, CDR2 FQGNSA. CDR3 bases: TGTGCCAGCAGCCCGCCGCCGGGCCCTCAGCGGGAGCAGTACTTC. It codes for CASSPPPGPQREQYF.

The V call is TRBV5-6, the J call TRBJ2-1; a weak D match, TRBD1 (5 bases). The CDR3 length is 13 residues. V was trimmed by 0 bases and J by 7 bases, leaving 8 bases between them. Germline CDR1 reads SGHDT; CDR2 reads YYEEEE. The chain's CDR3 is CASSLAGINEQFF. CDR3 in DNA: TGTGCCAGCAGCTTGGCAGGGATAAATGAGCAGTTCTTC.

Many counts were recorded for this clonotype. The V and J genes are TRBV7-9 and TRBJ1-1; the match to TRBD1 covers 8 bases. The CDR3 is 19 amino acids. The V gene end was trimmed by 1 base and the J gene end by 1 base; junction bases not matched to a gene: 14. The V gene's germline CDR1 is SEHNR and CDR2 FQNEAQ (reference sequence). The CDR3: CASSLDSRGTGTWNTEAFF. CDR3 DNA: TGTGCCAGCAGCTTAGACAGCCGTGGGACAGGAACCTGGAACACTGAAGCTTTCTTT.

V gene TRBV7-6 combines with J gene TRBJ1-2; D uncertain. Germline V gene data show CDR1 as SGHVS and CDR2 as FNYEAQ. Between the trimmed V and J ends, which lost 1 base and 9 bases, there was a span of 6 bases. This CDR3 contains 11 residues. This CDR3 reads CASSLGGRYTF. CDR3 in DNA: TGTGCCAGCAGCTTAGGAGGCCGCTACACCTTC.

The J gene is TRBJ2-7, the V gene TRBV11-2; the match to TRBD1 covers 12 bases. Trimming cost V 5 bases and J 6 bases; bases outside gene matches: 11. The CDR3 is 16 residues long. CDR1 SGHAT and CDR2 FQNNGV come from the germline V gene. The DNA for the CDR3 is TGTGCCAGCAGCCTTCTCCGCGGGACAGGGGGCGGCGAGCAGTACTTC. Its translation is CASSLLRGTGGGEQYF.

This clonotype was observed at least ten times. The rearrangement links TRBV11-3 to TRBJ2-1; D gene uncertain. Trimming left V 3 bases short and J 9 bases short, with 12 bases between. In germline, CDR1 is SGHNT, CDR2 YENEEA. The CDR3 has 13 amino acids. The CDR3 sequence: CASSLAPGTEQFF. The CDR3 bases are TGTGCCAGCAGCTTGGCCCCGGGCACTGAGCAGTTCTTC.

This clonotype was counted ten times or more. The chain recombines TRBV28 with TRBJ2-2; TRBD2 might be the D (5 bases). The germline V gene encodes CDR1 MDHEN and CDR2 SYDVKM. This CDR3 is built from 14 residues. V lost 5 bases, J lost 7 bases, and 14 bases lay in between. CDR3 DNA sequence: TGTGCCAGCAGTCCGGGATCTCGGAACGGGGAGCTGTTTTTT. As protein: CASSPGSRNGELFF.

This clonotype was observed at least ten times. The chain couples TRBV20-1 to TRBJ2-7; 9 nucleotides align to TRBD1. This CDR3 has 14 residues. Unmatched junction bases numbered 3, after V lost 0 bases and J lost 3 bases. CDR1 and CDR2 from the germline V gene are DFQATT and SNEGSKA (reference sequence). This CDR3 reads CSARERTGVYEQYF. The DNA of the CDR3 is TGCAGTGCTAGAGAACGGACAGGGGTCTACGAGCAGTACTTC.

This chain links TRBV3-1 with TRBJ2-6; 9 nucleotides match TRBD2. Germline CDR1 and CDR2: LGHDT and YNNKEL (reference sequence). This CDR3 comprises 16 residues. With 9 bases clipped from V and 0 bases from J, the junction kept 6 bases outside the gene matches. In DNA, the CDR3 is TGTGCCAGTATCTCTAGCGGGGTCTCTGGGGCCAACGTCCTGACTTTC. It translates to CASISSGVSGANVLTF.

This clonotype was observed at least ten times. The chain recombines TRBV7-2 with TRBJ2-7; possibly TRBD2 for D (6 bases). The CDR3 extends over 15 amino acids. Germline CDR1 is SGHTA and CDR2 is FQGNSA. Trimming cost V 2 bases and J 2 bases, with 13 bases left between them. CDR3 protein: CASSLTSRATYEQYF. The CDR3 nucleotides are TGTGCCAGCAGCTTAACTAGCAGGGCCACCTACGAGCAGTACTTC.

This clonotype was counted at least ten times. V usage is TRBV12-3 or TRBV12-4 and J usage is TRBJ2-5; no firm D call. The CDR3 is made up of 12 amino acids. The ends were cut back, 3 bases at V and 7 bases at J, with 9 bases in the middle. CDR3 in DNA: TGTGCCAGCAGTTTTGACTTAGGGACCCAGTACTTC. Translating gives CASSFDLGTQYF.

This clonotype was observed at least ten times. The J gene is TRBJ2-7, the V gene TRBV4-1, with D perhaps matching TRBD1 or TRBD2 (6 bases each). V lost 3 bases to trimming and J lost 5 bases, with 14 bases between them. The CDR3 extends over 14 amino acids. Germline lookup yields CDR1 MGHRA and CDR2 YSYEKL. The CDR3 coding sequence is TGCGCCAGCAGCCAGTTCACAGGGACTCACGAGCAGTACTTC. Residues: CASSQFTGTHEQYF.

With respect to this clonotype: This may be a read error: a much more frequent sequence differs by one nucleotide. The genes are TRBV5-1 and TRBJ1-5, with D unresolved. The CDR3 runs 14 residues. CDR1 and CDR2 from the germline V gene are SGHRS and YFSETQ. CDR3 DNA sequence: TGCGCCGGCAGCGCCGGGTCCCTAAATCAGCCCCAGCATTTT. Its protein product is CAGSAGSLNQPQHF. Full variable domain (remainder filled in from reference TRBV5-1 and TRBJ1-5): KAGVTQTPRYLIKTRGQQVTLSCSPISGHRSVSWYQQTPGQGLQFLFEYFSETQRNKGNFPGRFSGRQFSNSRSEMNVSTLELGDSALYLCAGSAGSLNQPQHFGDGTRLSIL.

On this clonotype: A much larger clonotype is one base distant, so this may be a read error. This chain joins TRBV12-3 or TRBV12-4 and TRBJ1-4; D gene unclear. The CDR3 has 14 amino acids. The CDR3 reads CVSSLSTANEKLFF. The CDR3 DNA sequence: TGTGTCAGCAGTTTATCTACAGCTAATGAAAAACTGTTTTTT.

This clonotype has a count of ten or more. The V gene is TRBV12-3 or TRBV12-4, the J gene TRBJ1-5; the D is unclear. Trimming took off 1 base at V and 8 bases at J, with 9 bases between the two ends. CDR3 length equals 13 residues. The CDR3 spells CASSLGAGKPQHF. CDR3 DNA: TGTGCCAGCAGTTTAGGGGCGGGGAAGCCCCAGCATTTT.

This clonotype occurred a few times. The rearrangement links TRBV9 to TRBJ2-2; D tentatively fits TRBD1 or TRBD2 (5 bases each). The CDR3 length is 16 residues. Looked up from germline, CDR1 is SGDLS and CDR2 is YYNGEE. Trimming shortened V by 0 bases and J by 0 bases, and 9 bases separated the two germline ends. The chain's CDR3 is CASSVGGTANTGELFF. CDR3 coding DNA: TGTGCCAGCAGCGTAGGTGGGACCGCGAACACCGGGGAGCTGTTTTTT. The whole variable domain, filled in from reference TRBV9 and TRBJ2-2, reads DSGVTQTPKHLITATGQRVTLRCSPRSGDLSVYWYQQSLDQGLQFLIQYYNGEERAKGNILERFSAQQFPDLHSELNLSSLELGDSALYFCASSVGGTANTGELFFGEGSRLTVL.

This clonotype was observed a few times. The chain has TRBV5-4 and TRBJ2-1; 11 positions agree with TRBD1. CDR1 SGHNT and CDR2 YYREEE come from the germline V gene (reference sequence). Trimming took 8 bases from V and 6 from J; bases not matched to a gene: 4. This CDR3 spans 13 amino acids. The CDR3 nucleotides are TGTGCCAGGGGACAGGGGGTTACCAATGAGCAGTTCTTC. Its translation is CARGQGVTNEQFF.